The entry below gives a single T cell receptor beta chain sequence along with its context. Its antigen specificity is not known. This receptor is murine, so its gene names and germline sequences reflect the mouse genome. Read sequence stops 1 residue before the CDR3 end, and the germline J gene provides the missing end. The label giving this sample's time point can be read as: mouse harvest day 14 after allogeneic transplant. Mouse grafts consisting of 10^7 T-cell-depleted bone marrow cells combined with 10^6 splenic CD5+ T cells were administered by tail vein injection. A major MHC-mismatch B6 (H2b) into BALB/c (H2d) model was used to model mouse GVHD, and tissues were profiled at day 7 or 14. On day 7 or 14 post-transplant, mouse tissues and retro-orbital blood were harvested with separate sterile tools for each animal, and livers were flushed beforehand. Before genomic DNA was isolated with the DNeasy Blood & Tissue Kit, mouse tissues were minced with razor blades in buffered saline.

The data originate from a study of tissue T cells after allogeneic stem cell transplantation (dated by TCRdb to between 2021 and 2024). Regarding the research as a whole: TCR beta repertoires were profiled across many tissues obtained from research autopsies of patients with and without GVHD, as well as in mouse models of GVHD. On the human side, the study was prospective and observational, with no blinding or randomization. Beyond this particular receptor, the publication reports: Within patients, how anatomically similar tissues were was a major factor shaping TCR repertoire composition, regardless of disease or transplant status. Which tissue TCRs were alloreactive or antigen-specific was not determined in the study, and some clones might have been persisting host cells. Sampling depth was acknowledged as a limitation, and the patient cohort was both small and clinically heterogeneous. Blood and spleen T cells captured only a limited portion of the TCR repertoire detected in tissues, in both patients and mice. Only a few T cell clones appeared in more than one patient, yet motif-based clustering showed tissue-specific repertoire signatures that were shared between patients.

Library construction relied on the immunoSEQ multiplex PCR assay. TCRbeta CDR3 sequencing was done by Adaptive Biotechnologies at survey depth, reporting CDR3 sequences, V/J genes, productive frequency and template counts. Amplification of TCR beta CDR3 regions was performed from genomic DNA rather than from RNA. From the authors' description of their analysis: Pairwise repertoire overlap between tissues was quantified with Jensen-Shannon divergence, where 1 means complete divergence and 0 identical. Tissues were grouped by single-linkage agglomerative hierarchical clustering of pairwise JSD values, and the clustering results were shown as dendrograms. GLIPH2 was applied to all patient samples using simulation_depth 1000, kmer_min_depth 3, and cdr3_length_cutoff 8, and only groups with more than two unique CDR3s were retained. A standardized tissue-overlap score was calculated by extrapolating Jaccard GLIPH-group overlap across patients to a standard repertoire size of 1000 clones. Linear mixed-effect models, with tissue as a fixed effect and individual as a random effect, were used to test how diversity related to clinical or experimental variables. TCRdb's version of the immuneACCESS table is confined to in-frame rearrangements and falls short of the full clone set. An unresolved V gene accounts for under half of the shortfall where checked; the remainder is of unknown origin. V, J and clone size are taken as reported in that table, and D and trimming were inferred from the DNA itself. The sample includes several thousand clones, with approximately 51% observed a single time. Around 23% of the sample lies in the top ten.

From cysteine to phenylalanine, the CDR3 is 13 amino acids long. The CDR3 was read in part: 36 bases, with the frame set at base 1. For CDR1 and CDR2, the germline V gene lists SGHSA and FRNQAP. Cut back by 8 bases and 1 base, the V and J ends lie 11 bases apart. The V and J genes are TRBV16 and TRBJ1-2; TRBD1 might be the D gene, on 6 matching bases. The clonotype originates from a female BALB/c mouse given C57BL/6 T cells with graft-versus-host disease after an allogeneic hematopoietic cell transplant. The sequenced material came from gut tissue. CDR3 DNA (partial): TGTGCAAGCCCGGGACACCTAAACTCCGACTACACC. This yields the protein CASPGHLNSDYT. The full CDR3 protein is CASPGHLNSDYTF.